Shown below are 23 T cell receptor beta chains from a single sample sequenced in a study of OX40 agonist ivuxolimab in advanced cancers. Assay used: immunoSEQ multiplex PCR; TCRdb lists only in-frame clones, some missing. The sample holds about 64,000 clones, around 89% seen once. The sample was CD4+ or CD8+ T cells sorted from blood, taken in a trial of the OX40 agonist ivuxolimab. The receptors originated from an adult with an advanced solid tumor such as melanoma, head and neck, liver or kidney cancer.

J is TRBJ2-1 and V is TRBV19, with 8 positions matching TRBD2. Germline CDR1 reads LNHDA; CDR2 reads SQIVND (reference sequence). V lost 4 bases to trimming and J lost 0 bases; unmatched junction nucleotides: 11. This CDR3 contains 18 residues. CDR3 amino acids: CASSTTLQRETSYNEQFF. The CDR3 DNA reads as TGTGCCAGTAGTACCACCCTCCAGCGGGAGACCTCCTACAATGAGCAGTTCTTC.

This clone was seen a single time. The chain uses TRBV28 and TRBJ1-4; D unclear. Germline lookup yields CDR1 MDHEN and CDR2 SYDVKM. The germline V and J ends were trimmed by 6 bases and 0 bases, with 8 bases remaining between them. The CDR3 covers 14 residues. In DNA, the CDR3 is TGTGCCAGCAGGGCCGACCCAACTAATGAAAAACTGTTTTTT. The encoded protein is CASRADPTNEKLFF.

This sequence joins TRBV28 and TRBJ2-3; tentatively, D is TRBD2 (5 bases). V shed 7 bases and J shed 2 bases, with 25 bases lying between them. The germline CDR1 and CDR2 sequences are MDHEN and SYDVKM. The CDR3 extends over 18 amino acids. The CDR3: CASNTKGFGVPYTDTQYF. The CDR3 coding sequence is TGTGCCAGCAACACAAAAGGGTTCGGGGTTCCTTACACAGATACGCAGTATTTT.

The chain is built from TRBV28 and TRBJ2-4, with TRBD1 matching 8 bases. Germline V gene data show CDR1 as MDHEN and CDR2 as SYDVKM. The CDR3 sequence is 16 residues long. J lost 0 bases, V lost 5 bases, and 6 bases had no gene match. The CDR3 here is CASSPAGQVAKNIQYF. The DNA for the CDR3 is TGTGCCAGCAGTCCTGCGGGACAGGTAGCCAAAAACATTCAGTACTTC.

The genes are TRBV28 and TRBJ2-5; 10 bases are a match to TRBD2. CDR3 length equals 16 residues. V lost 1 base, J lost 5 bases, and 7 bases stayed unmatched. Germline V CDR1 and CDR2: MDHEN, SYDVKM. CDR3: CASSLYSGRQLETQYF. The CDR3 nucleotides are TGTGCCAGCAGTTTATATAGCGGGAGGCAGCTGGAGACCCAGTACTTC.

The chain has TRBV7-2 and TRBJ1-2; D gene uncertain. The V gene lost 3 bases and the J gene lost 2 bases, with 7 bases spanning the gap. The CDR3 runs 13 residues. Germline assignment: CDR1 SGHTA and CDR2 FQGNSA. The CDR3 region is CASSFTENYGYTF. The CDR3 coding sequence is TGTGCCAGCAGCTTTACTGAGAACTATGGCTACACCTTC.

The chain joins TRBV14 to TRBJ2-5, with D tentatively TRBD1 or TRBD2 (5 bases each). The end of the DNA aligns better with TRBJ2-7, so the J call may be wrong. CDR1 SGHDN and CDR2 FVKESK come from the germline V gene. The CDR3 contains 14 residues. This CDR3 is CASSRDGYSYEQYF. The CDR3 coding sequence is TGTGCCAGCAGCCGGGACGGGTACTCCTACGAGCAGTACTTC.

The genes are TRBV28 and TRBJ2-3; 8 bases agree with TRBD1. Germline values: CDR1 MDHEN, CDR2 SYDVKM. CDR3 size: 19 residues. V shed 6 bases and J 1 base; nucleotides not matched to a gene: 18. The CDR3 loop is CASSPSGRGRAVGTDTQYF. CDR3 coding DNA: TGTGCCAGCAGCCCCAGTGGCAGGGGGCGGGCCGTTGGCACAGATACGCAGTATTTT.

The chain couples TRBV6-5 to TRBJ2-7; no clear D gene. The CDR3 length is 15 residues. Germline values: CDR1 MNHEY, CDR2 SVGAGI. Between the trimmed V and J ends, which lost 5 bases and 0 bases, there was a span of 14 bases. The CDR3 here is CASSLTAVGSYEQYF. The DNA for the CDR3 is TGTGCCAGCAGTCTGACCGCGGTGGGCTCCTACGAGCAGTACTTC.

The chain carries TRBV5-1 and TRBJ2-6; a weak D match, TRBD1 (5 bases). Germline CDR1 is SGHRS and CDR2 is YFSETQ. There are 15 residues in the CDR3. V shed 5 bases and J shed 0 bases, with 9 bases lying between them. The CDR3 DNA sequence: TGCGCCAGCAGACTTGACAGCTCTGGGGCCAACGTCCTGACTTTC. It codes for CASRLDSSGANVLTF.

This clone was counted a single time. The chain is built from TRBV11-2 and TRBJ1-1; no clear D gene. CDR1 and CDR2 (germline): SGHAT, FQNNGV. This CDR3 contains 13 residues. V lost 5 bases and J lost 1, with 8 bases in between. The CDR3: CASSLRGNTEAFF. As DNA, the CDR3 is TGTGCCAGCAGCCTCCGGGGGAACACTGAAGCTTTCTTT. Complete variable domain (other parts from reference TRBV11-2 and TRBJ1-1): EAGVAQSPRYKIIEKRQSVAFWCNPISGHATLYWYQQILGQGPKLLIQFQNNGVVDDSQLPKDRFSAERLKGVDSTLKIQPAKLEDSAVYLCASSLRGNTEAFFGQGTRLTVV.

The rearrangement joins TRBV7-2 to TRBJ2-7, with TRBD1 matching 7 bases. The CDR3 runs to 15 residues. J was trimmed by 0 bases and V by 5 bases; bases with no gene match: 7. The germline gives CDR1 SGHTA, CDR2 FQGNSA. This CDR3 is CASSPGQWSSYEQYF. DNA of the CDR3: TGTGCCAGCAGCCCGGGACAGTGGAGCTCCTACGAGCAGTACTTC.

The chain joins TRBV5-1 to TRBJ2-7; D may be TRBD2 (5 bases). Germline-derived CDR1 and CDR2 are SGHRS and YFSETQ. The ends were cut back, 5 bases at V and 5 bases at J, with 8 bases in the middle. The CDR3 is made up of 11 amino acids. CDR3 DNA: TGCGCCAGCAGTTCGCGGGACGAGCAGTACTTC. Amino acid sequence: CASSSRDEQYF.

This clone was recorded only once. The CDR3 region is CASRTGTRILEQYF. CDR3 sequence (DNA): TGTGCCAGCCGCACCGGGACCAGGATTCTGGAGCAGTACTTC. This sequence joins TRBV28 and TRBJ2-7; the D gene could be TRBD1 or TRBD2 (5 bases each). Trimming shortened V by 8 bases and J by 7 bases, and 21 bases separated the two germline ends. The CDR3 covers 14 residues. Germline CDR1 and CDR2: MDHEN and SYDVKM.

The rearrangement uses TRBV2 and TRBJ2-7, with D perhaps matching TRBD2 (5 bases). The germline gives CDR1 SNHLY, CDR2 FYNNEI. With 4 bases removed from V and 5 bases from J, the gap between germline ends came to 15 bases. The CDR3 runs to 14 residues. The CDR3 sequence: CASSVNQDSDEQYF. The DNA of the CDR3 is TGTGCCAGCAGTGTTAACCAGGACTCGGACGAGCAGTACTTC.

The chain has TRBV28 and TRBJ1-1; possible D gene TRBD1, 6 bases. V lost 1 base and J 0 bases, leaving 12 bases between the germline ends. This CDR3 is built from 16 residues. The germline gives CDR1 MDHEN, CDR2 SYDVKM. CDR3 coding DNA: TGTGCCAGCAGTTTATACCCAGGGGTAATGAACACTGAAGCTTTCTTT. This encodes CASSLYPGVMNTEAFF.

This chain links TRBV7-8 with TRBJ2-5; D is unresolved. This CDR3 is built from 13 residues. Germline assignment: CDR1 SGHVS and CDR2 FQNEAQ. V dropped 6 bases and J dropped 5 bases, with 13 bases sitting between them. CDR3 sequence: CASRLPAQETQYF. The CDR3 bases are TGTGCCAGCAGGCTACCGGCCCAGGAGACCCAGTACTTC.

V usage is TRBV7-2 and J usage is TRBJ1-6; 7 nucleotides align to TRBD1. CDR3 size: 14 residues. V lost 6 bases to trimming and J lost 8 bases; unmatched junction nucleotides: 7. The V gene's germline CDR1 is SGHTA and CDR2 FQGNSA. DNA for the CDR3: TGTGCCAGCAGGCTTCGACAGGGTCATTCACCCCTCCACTTT. As protein: CASRLRQGHSPLHF. Supplemented by reference TRBV7-2 and TRBJ1-6, the full variable domain reads GAGVSQSPSNKVTEKGKDVELRCDPISGHTALYWYRQSLGQGLEFLIYFQGNSAPDKSGLPSDRFSAERTGGSVSTLTIQRTQQEDSAVYLCASRLRQGHSPLHFGNGTRLTVT.

The chain couples TRBV14 to TRBJ2-5; D might be TRBD1 (6 bases). Germline values: CDR1 SGHDN, CDR2 FVKESK. V was trimmed by 1 base and J by 4 bases, leaving 7 bases between them. The CDR3 length is 13 residues. The CDR3 here is CASSQGTVETQYF. In DNA form, the CDR3 reads TGTGCCAGCAGCCAAGGGACAGTAGAGACCCAGTACTTC.

CDR3 sequence (DNA): TGCGCCAGCAGCCATGGGCCAGGGGGTGTTTTTGGGTCGCGCGTCTCTGGAAACACCATATATTTT. The encoded protein is CASSHGPGGVFGSRVSGNTIYF. The rearrangement links TRBV4-1 to TRBJ1-3; the match to TRBD1 covers 7 bases. This CDR3 is 22 amino acids long. Germline V lookup: CDR1 MGHRA, CDR2 YSYEKL. V lost 3 bases, J lost 0 bases, and 23 bases stayed unmatched.

The rearrangement uses TRBV19 and TRBJ2-7; D is unresolved. This CDR3 contains 14 residues. Per germline, CDR1 LNHDA and CDR2 SQIVND (reference sequence). Trimming left V 1 base short and J 0 bases short, with 7 bases between. CDR3: CASSIGRFSYEQYF. The CDR3 DNA reads TGTGCCAGTAGTATAGGACGCTTCTCCTACGAGCAGTACTTC.

The chain carries TRBV5-4 and TRBJ1-2; D is unresolved. This CDR3 has 14 residues. Germline CDR1 is SGHNT and CDR2 is YYREEE (reference sequence). With 4 bases removed from V and 2 bases from J, the gap between germline ends came to 12 bases. CDR3 amino acids: CASSLPNINYGYTF. The CDR3, as DNA: TGTGCCAGCAGCCTGCCTAATATAAACTATGGCTACACCTTC.

The chain joins TRBV27 to TRBJ1-2; 7 bases line up with TRBD1. The germline gives CDR1 MNHEY, CDR2 SMNVEV (reference sequence). This CDR3 region has 16 residues. With V trimmed by 2 bases and J by 4 bases, 10 bases remained unmatched. Here the CDR3 DNA reads TGTGCCAGCAGTTTAGAGGGGAGACAGGGAGCCTATGGCTACACCTTC. It is translated as CASSLEGRQGAYGYTF.